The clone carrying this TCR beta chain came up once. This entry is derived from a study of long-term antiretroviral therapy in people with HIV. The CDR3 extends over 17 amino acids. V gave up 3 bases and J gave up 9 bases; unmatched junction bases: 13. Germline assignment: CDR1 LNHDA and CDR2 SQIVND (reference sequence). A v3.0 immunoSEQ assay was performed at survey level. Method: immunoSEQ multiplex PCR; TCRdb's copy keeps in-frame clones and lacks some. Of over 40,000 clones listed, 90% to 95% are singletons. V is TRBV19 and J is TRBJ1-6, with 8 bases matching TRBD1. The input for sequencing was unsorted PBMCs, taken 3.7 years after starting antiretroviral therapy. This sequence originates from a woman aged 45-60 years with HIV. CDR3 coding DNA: TGTGCCAGTAGTATGGAGCAGGGGGCGGGCTTCGGTTCACCCCTCCACTTT. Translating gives CASSMEQGAGFGSPLHF.